This TCR beta chain emerged from a study of identical twins. Findings of the study overall: Not following the same donors, the study drew its conclusions from cross-sectional statistical analysis. Models underestimated out-of-frame TCR alpha sharing in monozygotic twins.

One entry per CDR3 protein, called by TCRdb with MiXCR from the 5' RACE reads. The sample contains approximately 600,000 distinct CDR3 sequences, roughly 7.1% of which appear only once. This clonotype turned up a few times. The antigen remains unidentified. The CDR3 is 15 amino acids. Per the germline V gene, CDR1 is DFQATT and CDR2 is SNEGSKA (reference sequence). J gave up 4 bases and V 6 bases, and 7 bases lay outside the gene matches. Separately, the same data were catalogued under a study of yellow fever vaccine responses in identical twins.

V is TRBV20-1 and J is TRBJ2-1; 12 nucleotides line up with TRBD2. This clonotype was obtained from a woman younger than 30 in good health. The sample taken for sequencing was PBMCs. CDR3 amino acids: CSAFPTSGGYNEQFF. The CDR3 bases are TGCAGTGCATTCCCGACTAGCGGGGGTTACAATGAGCAGTTCTTC.